This T cell receptor (beta chain) stems from a study of cytomegalovirus exposure and HLA in healthy donors. PCR involved 60 Vbeta and 13 Jbeta primers. Sequenced by immunoSEQ multiplex PCR; TCRdb stores in-frame clones only, minus some. Among tens of thousands of clones, approximately 79% were seen once, and the ten largest hold 2.7%. This cohort consisted of healthy bone marrow donors. This clonotype originated in a man younger than 40 in good health and CMV-seronegative. The material sequenced was PBMCs.

In DNA form, the CDR3 reads TGTGCCAGCAGCCCAACAGGAGATACTGAAGCTTTCTTT. This sequence encodes CASSPTGDTEAFF. The chain combines TRBV11-3 with TRBJ1-1, with D possibly matching TRBD1 (5 bases). Germline CDR1 SGHNT, CDR2 YENEEA. The V and J ends lost 5 bases and 5 bases respectively, with 12 bases between them. The CDR3 has 13 amino acids.